The 19 T cell receptor beta chains presented below share a single source sample, sequenced in a study of blood T cells in healthy people across ages. The second PCR ran roughly 7 to 11 cycles with a sample-barcoded 5' primer and J-beta primers. MiXCR, applied by TCRdb to the 5' RACE reads, yields one record per CDR3 protein. This sample has roughly 1.6 million distinct CDR3 sequences, with approximately 32% found just once. Sequencing was done on a sample of blood. These receptors all come from a woman younger than 45 in good health.

This clonotype has only a few counts. The chain uses TRBV15 and TRBJ2-1, with D perhaps TRBD2 (5 bases). CDR1 is LNHNV and CDR2 is YYDKDF in the germline V gene (reference sequence). The length of the CDR3 is 16 residues. Trimming took 0 bases from V and 0 from J, leaving 9 bases between them. The CDR3 reads CATSRDRRHSYNEQFF. The CDR3 DNA reads as TGTGCCACCAGCAGAGATAGGAGGCACTCCTACAATGAGCAGTTCTTC.

This clonotype appeared a few times. The chain carries TRBV5-1 and TRBJ1-6; no firm D call. The germline V and J ends were trimmed by 0 bases and 12 bases, with 10 bases remaining between them. The germline CDR1 and CDR2 sequences are SGHRS and YFSETQ. The length of the CDR3 is 13 residues. The CDR3 loop is CASSLEGREPLHF. The CDR3 coding sequence is TGCGCCAGCAGCTTGGAAGGACGCGAACCCCTCCACTTT.

This clonotype was seen many times. The gene calls are TRBV29-1 and TRBJ2-7; 10 bases line up with TRBD1. The V gene end was trimmed by 5 bases and the J gene end by 0 bases; junction bases not matched to a gene: 4. The CDR3 sequence is 14 residues long. Per the germline V gene, CDR1 is SQVTM and CDR2 is ANQGSEA. DNA for the CDR3: TGCAGCGTTTCTGGACAGGGGGTCTCCTACGAGCAGTACTTC. As protein: CSVSGQGVSYEQYF.

This clonotype turned up a few times. This chain joins TRBV7-9 and TRBJ2-7; the D gene is possibly TRBD2 (5 bases). Trimming shortened V by 0 bases and J by 5 bases, and 14 bases separated the two germline ends. CDR3 size: 15 residues. Germline CDR1 reads SEHNR; CDR2 reads FQNEAQ (reference sequence). DNA for the CDR3: TGTGCCAGCAGCTTAGCACGTCGGGGTTCGGACGAGCAGTACTTC. Translating it yields CASSLARRGSDEQYF.

This clonotype was seen repeatedly, ten times or more. The chain carries TRBV12-3 or TRBV12-4 and TRBJ2-7; the match to TRBD2 covers 9 bases. J lost 0 bases, V lost 5 bases, and 14 bases had no gene match. The CDR3 covers 18 residues. Here the CDR3 DNA reads TGTGCCAGCAGTCGCCGGGGAGCGGGGGGTGCGAGCTCCTACGAGCAGTACTTC. Translation gives CASSRRGAGGASSYEQYF.

The J gene is TRBJ2-7, the V gene TRBV7-9; D uncertain. V was pared by 5 bases and J by 3 bases, with 20 bases between. Germline CDR1 SEHNR, CDR2 FQNEAQ (reference sequence). The CDR3 spans 16 residues. The CDR3 DNA follows: TGTGCCAGCAGCCAGCTCGGCGAGCCTTCAAACTACGAGCAGTACTTC. It yields the protein CASSQLGEPSNYEQYF.

The J gene is TRBJ2-2, the V gene TRBV5-1, with D perhaps matching TRBD1 (5 bases). Per the germline V gene, CDR1 is SGHRS and CDR2 is YFSETQ. CDR3 length equals 16 residues. V lost 0 bases and J 4 bases, leaving 13 bases between the germline ends. CDR3 DNA sequence: TGCGCCAGCAGCTTGGACGGCAGGGAAGGCACCGGGGAGCTGTTTTTT. It translates to CASSLDGREGTGELFF. Complete variable domain (other parts from reference TRBV5-1 and TRBJ2-2): KAGVTQTPRYLIKTRGQQVTLSCSPISGHRSVSWYQQTPGQGLQFLFEYFSETQRNKGNFPGRFSGRQFSNSRSEMNVSTLELGDSALYLCASSLDGREGTGELFFGEGSRLTVL.

The rearrangement uses TRBV20-1 and TRBJ2-1; the D is unclear. CDR3 length equals 15 residues. V shed 5 bases and J shed 0 bases, with 14 bases lying between them. Germline lookup yields CDR1 DFQATT and CDR2 SNEGSKA (reference sequence). CDR3 nucleotides: TGCAGTGCTCCGATAACGTCGAGCTCCTACAATGAGCAGTTCTTC. This codes for CSAPITSSSYNEQFF.

This clonotype was counted a few times. J is TRBJ2-7 and V is TRBV7-8; the match to TRBD1 covers 7 bases. V gave up 2 bases and J gave up 3 bases; unmatched junction bases: 7. The CDR3 extends over 15 amino acids. Germline values: CDR1 SGHVS, CDR2 FQNEAQ. For the CDR3, the DNA is TGTGCCAGCAGCTTATTTGGGACAGCAGACTACGAGCAGTACTTC. It translates to CASSLFGTADYEQYF.

The chain is built from TRBV7-9 and TRBJ2-1, with D perhaps matching TRBD2 (6 bases). Germline CDR1 is SEHNR and CDR2 is FQNEAQ (reference sequence). V was shortened by 6 bases and J by 8 bases, with 23 bases between the two germline ends. The CDR3 extends over 16 amino acids. Here the CDR3 reads CASSSTSGLKRDEQFF. The CDR3 DNA follows: TGTGCCAGCAGTTCTACATCCGGACTAAAGAGAGATGAGCAGTTCTTC. The whole variable domain, remainder taken from reference TRBV7-9 and TRBJ2-1, is DTGVSQNPRHKITKRGQNVTFRCDPISEHNRLYWYRQTLGQGPEFLTYFQNEAQLEKSRLLSDRFSAERPKGSFSTLEIQRTEQGDSAMYLCASSSTSGLKRDEQFFGPGTRLTVL.

This chain links TRBV25-1 with TRBJ1-2; TRBD1 matches at 9 bases. V shed 4 bases and J 2 bases; nucleotides not matched to a gene: 8. From germline, CDR1 is MGHDK and CDR2 SYGVNS. The CDR3 consists of 16 residues. CDR3 sequence (DNA): TGTGCCAGCAGTGGAAGCCGGGGACAGGGAAACTATGGCTACACCTTC. This sequence encodes CASSGSRGQGNYGYTF.

Regarding this clonotype: Given the absence of the conserved phenylalanine or tryptophan at the CDR3 end, a read error is likely. The V and J genes are TRBV10-3 and TRBJ2-3; 12 positions match TRBD2. CDR1 is ENHRY, CDR2 SYGVKD, per germline. The CDR3 contains 16 residues. Germline trimming cut 6 bases from V and 6 bases from J; bases unmatched to any gene: 10. The CDR3 here is CAISSPSGGAVDTQYL. The CDR3 nucleotides read TGTGCCATCAGCTCACCTAGCGGGGGGGCCGTGGATACGCAGTATTTG.

This clonotype was recorded at least ten times. V usage is TRBV13 and J usage is TRBJ2-7; TRBD1 matches 7 bases. Germline V gene sequence: CDR1 PRHDT, CDR2 FYEKMQ (reference sequence). This CDR3 spans 14 amino acids. The ends lost 5 bases at V and 0 bases at J; junction bases unmatched: 4. Here the CDR3 DNA reads TGTGCCAGCAGCGTGGGACAGAACTCCTACGAGCAGTACTTC. This translates into CASSVGQNSYEQYF.

This clonotype has a handful of counts. The J gene is TRBJ2-3, the V gene TRBV7-2, with D perhaps matching TRBD2 (7 bases). Per the germline V gene, CDR1 is SGHTA and CDR2 is FQGNSA. This CDR3 contains 14 residues. The germline V and J ends were trimmed by 6 bases and 8 bases, with 18 bases remaining between them. As DNA, the CDR3 is TGTGCCAGCAGGACGGGGGGCCCCAGCAGTACGCAGTATTTT. It is translated as CASRTGGPSSTQYF.

This clonotype was detected a few times. V and J are TRBV10-3 and TRBJ2-7; perhaps TRBD2 as D (6 bases). The CDR3 sequence is 14 residues long. CDR1 is ENHRY, CDR2 SYGVKD, per germline. Trimming removed 7 bases from V and 0 bases from J, with 13 bases in between. The CDR3 sequence is CAINAGTLSYEQYF. The CDR3 bases are TGTGCCATCAATGCAGGGACTCTCTCCTACGAGCAGTACTTC.

This clonotype was found a few times. The V call is TRBV20-1, the J call TRBJ2-7; possible D gene TRBD2, 7 bases. CDR3 length equals 16 residues. CDR1 is DFQATT and CDR2 is SNEGSKA in the germline V gene (reference sequence). Trimming left V 4 bases short and J 2 bases short, with 21 bases between. DNA for the CDR3: TGCAGTGCTACCGATTATTCGGGGGGACATACCTACGAGCAGTACTTC. Translated: CSATDYSGGHTYEQYF.

In regard to this clonotype: Germline and junction disagree at one end, which may indicate a read error. The chain carries TRBV27 and TRBJ1-4; D possibly corresponds to TRBD1 (5 bases). The CDR3 loop spans 15 amino acids. The germline gives CDR1 MNHEY, CDR2 SMNVEV (reference sequence). The CDR3 sequence: CAGSSGVGAREKLFF. The CDR3 bases are TGTGCCGGCAGCTCCGGGGTCGGGGCGAGAGAAAAACTGTTTTTT.

The chain carries TRBV29-1 and TRBJ2-1; unclear D gene. Matching the DNA end better, TRBJ2-7 makes the J call doubtful. This CDR3 comprises 10 residues. Germline V lookup: CDR1 SQVTM, CDR2 ANQGSEA. In DNA, the CDR3 is TGCAGCGCCAGGAATAATGAGCAGTACTTC. This sequence encodes CSARNNEQYF.

This clonotype was observed a few times. The CDR3 DNA reads TGCAGTGCTCCGGCCAAGACAGGGACCTCCTACGAGCAGTACTTC. Translated: CSAPAKTGTSYEQYF. The chain recombines TRBV20-1 with TRBJ2-7; 7 bases match TRBD1. The CDR3 is made up of 15 amino acids. CDR1 DFQATT and CDR2 SNEGSKA come from the germline V gene (reference sequence). V lost 5 bases, J lost 0 bases, and 10 bases stayed unmatched.